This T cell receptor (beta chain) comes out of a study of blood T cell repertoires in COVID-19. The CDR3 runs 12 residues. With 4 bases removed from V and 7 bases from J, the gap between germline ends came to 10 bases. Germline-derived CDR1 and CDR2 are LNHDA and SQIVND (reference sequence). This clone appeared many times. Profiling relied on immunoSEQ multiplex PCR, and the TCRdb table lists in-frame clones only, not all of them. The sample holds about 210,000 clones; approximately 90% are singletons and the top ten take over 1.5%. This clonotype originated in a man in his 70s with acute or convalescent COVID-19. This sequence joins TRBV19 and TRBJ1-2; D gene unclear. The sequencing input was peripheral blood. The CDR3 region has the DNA TGTGCCAGTAGTACGGGGTTCGTTGGCTACACCTTC. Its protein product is CASSTGFVGYTF.